This T cell receptor (beta chain) was profiled in a study of human T cells and chemical hapten exposure. Across the study: For sensitization, 2% DPC was applied to an approximately 2 cm by approximately 2 cm patch of upper inner arm skin. DPC at 0.01% went onto the upper back in patch tests, read at 6 days. Diagnoses of alopecia areata, totalis or universalis occurred in mostly female patients.

General study results and limits: Among expanded TCRs, significantly more large CDR3 similarity clusters formed than among controls.

Worth noting for this clonotype: No antigen is known for it.

TCRdb reprocessed the RACE reads with MiXCR, giving one entry per CDR3 protein. The table records fewer than 80,000 distinct CDR3 sequences, approximately 11% of them present only once. The time point: patch test 3, about 24 weeks after DPC sensitization. Treatment given: therapeutic diphenylcyclopropenone sensitization with weekly scalp DPC. The TCR was taken from a woman in her twenties or thirties with alopecia areata. Some clones in this sample may be carry-over from other donors' samples. Material: whole blood, obtained in connection with sensitization to the hapten diphenylcyclopropenone (DPC).

For the CDR3, the DNA is TGCAGCGTTGCCAGGGTACAGAGCAATGAGCAGTTCTTC. Translating gives CSVARVQSNEQFF. The chain is built from TRBV29-1 and TRBJ2-1; a weak D match, TRBD1 (5 bases). Trimming pared 4 bases from V and 6 bases from J, leaving 13 bases between. Looked up from germline, CDR1 is SQVTM and CDR2 is ANQGSEA. The length of the CDR3 is 13 residues.